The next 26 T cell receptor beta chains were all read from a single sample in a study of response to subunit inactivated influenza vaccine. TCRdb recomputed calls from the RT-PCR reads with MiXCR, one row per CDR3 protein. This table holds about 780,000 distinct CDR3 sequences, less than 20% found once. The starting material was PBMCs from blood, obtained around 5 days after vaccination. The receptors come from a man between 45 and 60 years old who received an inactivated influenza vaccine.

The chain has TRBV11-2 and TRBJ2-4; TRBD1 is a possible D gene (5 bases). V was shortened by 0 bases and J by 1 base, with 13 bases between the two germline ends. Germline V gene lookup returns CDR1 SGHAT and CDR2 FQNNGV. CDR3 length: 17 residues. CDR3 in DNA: TGTGCCAGCAGCTTAGAGTTCGCAGGGCTGGCCAAAAACATTCAGTACTTC. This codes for CASSLEFAGLAKNIQYF.

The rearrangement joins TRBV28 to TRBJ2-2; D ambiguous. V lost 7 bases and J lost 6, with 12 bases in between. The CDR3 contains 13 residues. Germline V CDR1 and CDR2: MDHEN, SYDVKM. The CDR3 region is CASTRWSPGELFF. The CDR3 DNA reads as TGTGCCAGCACCCGGTGGAGTCCCGGGGAGCTGTTTTTT.

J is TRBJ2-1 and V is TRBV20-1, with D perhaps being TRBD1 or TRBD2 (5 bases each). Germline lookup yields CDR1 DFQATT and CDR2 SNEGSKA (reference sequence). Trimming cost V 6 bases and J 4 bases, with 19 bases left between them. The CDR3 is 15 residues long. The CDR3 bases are TGCAGTGCCCCCAAGGGCCGGGGACGATACAATGAGCAGTTCTTC. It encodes CSAPKGRGRYNEQFF.

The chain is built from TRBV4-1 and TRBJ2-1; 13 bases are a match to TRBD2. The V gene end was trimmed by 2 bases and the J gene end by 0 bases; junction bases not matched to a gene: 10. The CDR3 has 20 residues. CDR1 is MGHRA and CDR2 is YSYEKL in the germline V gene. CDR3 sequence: CASSQPRGTSGTNSYNEQFF. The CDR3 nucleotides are TGCGCCAGCAGCCAACCGAGGGGGACTAGCGGGACTAACTCCTACAATGAGCAGTTCTTC.

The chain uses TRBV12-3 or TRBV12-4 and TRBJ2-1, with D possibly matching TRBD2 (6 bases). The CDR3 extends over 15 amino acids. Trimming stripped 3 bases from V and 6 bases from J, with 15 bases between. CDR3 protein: CASSLGTLNLNEQFF. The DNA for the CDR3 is TGTGCCAGCAGTTTGGGGACTCTGAATCTCAATGAGCAGTTCTTC.

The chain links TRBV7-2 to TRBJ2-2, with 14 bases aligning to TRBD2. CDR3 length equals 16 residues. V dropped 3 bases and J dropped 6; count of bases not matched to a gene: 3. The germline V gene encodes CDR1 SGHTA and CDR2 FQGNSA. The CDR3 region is CASSFGTSGSPGELFF. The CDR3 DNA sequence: TGTGCCAGCAGCTTTGGGACTAGCGGGAGTCCCGGGGAGCTGTTTTTT.

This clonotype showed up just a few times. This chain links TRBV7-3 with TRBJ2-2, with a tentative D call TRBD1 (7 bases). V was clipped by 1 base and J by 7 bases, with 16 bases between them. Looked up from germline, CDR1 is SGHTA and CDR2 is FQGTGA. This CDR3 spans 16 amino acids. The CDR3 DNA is TGTGCCAGCAGCTTAAGGCGGGAAAGGGGGCACGGGGAGCTGTTTTTT. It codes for CASSLRRERGHGELFF. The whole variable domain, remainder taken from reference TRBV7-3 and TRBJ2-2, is GAGVSQTPSNKVTEKGKYVELRCDPISGHTALYWYRQSLGQGPEFLIYFQGTGAADDSGLPNDRFFAVRPEGSVSTLKIQRTERGDSAVYLCASSLRRERGHGELFFGEGSRLTVL.

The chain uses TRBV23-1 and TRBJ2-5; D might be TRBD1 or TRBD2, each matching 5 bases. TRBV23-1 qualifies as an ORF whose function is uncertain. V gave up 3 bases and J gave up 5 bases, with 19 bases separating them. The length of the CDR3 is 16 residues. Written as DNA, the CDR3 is TGCGCCAGCAGTCATGGGCCGAGGGGAGTGCACGAGACCCAGTACTTC. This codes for CASSHGPRGVHETQYF.

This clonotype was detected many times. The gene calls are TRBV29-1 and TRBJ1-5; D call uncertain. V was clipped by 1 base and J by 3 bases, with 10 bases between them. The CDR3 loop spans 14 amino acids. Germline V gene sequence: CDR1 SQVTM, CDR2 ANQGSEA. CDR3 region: CSVEVADPNQPQHF. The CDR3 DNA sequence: TGCAGCGTTGAAGTGGCGGATCCCAATCAGCCCCAGCATTTT.

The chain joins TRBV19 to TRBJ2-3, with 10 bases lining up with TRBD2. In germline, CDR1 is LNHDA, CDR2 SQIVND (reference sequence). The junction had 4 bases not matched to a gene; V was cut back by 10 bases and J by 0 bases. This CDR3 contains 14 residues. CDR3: CATGLAASTDTQYF. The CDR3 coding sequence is TGTGCCACCGGACTAGCGGCCAGCACAGATACGCAGTATTTT. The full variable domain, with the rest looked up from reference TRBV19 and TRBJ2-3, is DGGITQSPKYLFRKEGQNVTLSCEQNLNHDAMYWYRQDPGQGLRLIYYSQIVNDFQKGDIAEGYSVSREKKESFPLTVTSAQKNPTAFYLCATGLAASTDTQYFGPGTRLTVL.

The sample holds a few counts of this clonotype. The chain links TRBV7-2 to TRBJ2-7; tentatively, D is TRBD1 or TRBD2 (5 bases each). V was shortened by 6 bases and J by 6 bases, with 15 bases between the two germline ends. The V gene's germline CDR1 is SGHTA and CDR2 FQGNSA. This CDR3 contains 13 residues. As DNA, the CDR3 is TGTGCCAGCAGGAGAGGTGGGGGTCGCGAGCAGTACTTC. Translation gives CASRRGGGREQYF.

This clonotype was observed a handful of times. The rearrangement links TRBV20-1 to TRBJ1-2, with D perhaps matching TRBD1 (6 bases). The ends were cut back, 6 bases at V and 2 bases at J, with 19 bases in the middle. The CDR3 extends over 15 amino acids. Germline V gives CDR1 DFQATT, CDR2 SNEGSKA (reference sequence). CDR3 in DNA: TGCAGTGCAGTGATTACCGGGACAAGAAACTATGGCTACACCTTC. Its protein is CSAVITGTRNYGYTF.

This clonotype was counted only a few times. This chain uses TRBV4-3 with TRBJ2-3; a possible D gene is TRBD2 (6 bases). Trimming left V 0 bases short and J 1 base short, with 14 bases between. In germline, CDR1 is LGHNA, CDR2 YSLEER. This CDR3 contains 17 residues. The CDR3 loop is CASSQDWRATRTDTQYF. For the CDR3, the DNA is TGCGCCAGCAGCCAAGATTGGAGGGCGACTCGCACAGATACGCAGTATTTT.

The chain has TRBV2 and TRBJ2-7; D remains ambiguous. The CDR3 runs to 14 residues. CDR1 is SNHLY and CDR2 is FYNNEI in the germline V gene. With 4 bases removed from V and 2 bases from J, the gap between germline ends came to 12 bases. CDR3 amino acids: CASSVKVLTYEQYF. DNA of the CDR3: TGTGCCAGCAGTGTAAAAGTGTTAACCTACGAGCAGTACTTC.

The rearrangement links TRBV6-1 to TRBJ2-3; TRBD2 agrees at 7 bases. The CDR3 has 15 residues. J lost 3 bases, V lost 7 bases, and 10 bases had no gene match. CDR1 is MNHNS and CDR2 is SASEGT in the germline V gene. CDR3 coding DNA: TGTGCCAGCACTGGGGCCAGCGGGGAGACAGATACGCAGTATTTT. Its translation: CASTGASGETDTQYF.

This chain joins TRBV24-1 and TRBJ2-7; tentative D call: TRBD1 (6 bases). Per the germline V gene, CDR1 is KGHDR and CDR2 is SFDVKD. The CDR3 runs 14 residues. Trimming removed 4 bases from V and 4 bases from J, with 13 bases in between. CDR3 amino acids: CATSDRGQSYEQYF. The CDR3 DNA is TGTGCCACCAGTGACCGTGGACAGTCATACGAGCAGTACTTC.

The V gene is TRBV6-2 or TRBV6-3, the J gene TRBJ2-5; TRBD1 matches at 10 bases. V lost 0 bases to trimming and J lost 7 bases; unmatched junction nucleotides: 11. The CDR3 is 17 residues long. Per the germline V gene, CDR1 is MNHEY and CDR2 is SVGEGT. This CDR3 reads CASSYSIGTGVFGTQYF. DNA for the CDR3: TGTGCCAGCAGTTACTCGATTGGGACAGGGGTCTTCGGGACCCAGTACTTC.

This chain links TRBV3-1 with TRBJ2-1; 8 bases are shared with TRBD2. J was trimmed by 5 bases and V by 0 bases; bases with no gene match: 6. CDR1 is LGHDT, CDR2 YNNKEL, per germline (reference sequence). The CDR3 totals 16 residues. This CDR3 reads CASSQDVAGPNNEQFF. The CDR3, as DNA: TGTGCCAGCAGCCAAGACGTAGCGGGGCCTAACAATGAGCAGTTCTTC.

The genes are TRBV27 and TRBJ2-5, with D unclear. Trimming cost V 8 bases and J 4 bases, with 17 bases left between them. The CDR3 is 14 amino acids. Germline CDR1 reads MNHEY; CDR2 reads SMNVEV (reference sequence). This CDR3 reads CASGPFGMGETQYF. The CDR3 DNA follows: TGTGCCAGCGGCCCGTTTGGGATGGGAGAGACCCAGTACTTC.

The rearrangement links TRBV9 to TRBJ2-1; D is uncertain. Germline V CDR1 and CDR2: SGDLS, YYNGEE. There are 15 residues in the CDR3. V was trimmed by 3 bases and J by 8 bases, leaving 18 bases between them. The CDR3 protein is CASSGGQASIHEQFF. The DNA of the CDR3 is TGTGCCAGCAGCGGCGGCCAGGCCAGCATCCATGAGCAGTTCTTC.

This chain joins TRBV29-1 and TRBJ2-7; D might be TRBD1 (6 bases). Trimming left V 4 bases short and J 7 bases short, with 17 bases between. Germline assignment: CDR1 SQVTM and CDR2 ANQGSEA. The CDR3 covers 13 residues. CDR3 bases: TGCAGCGTTGCCAGCGGACAGCGACAGGAGCAGTACTTC. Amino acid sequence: CSVASGQRQEQYF.

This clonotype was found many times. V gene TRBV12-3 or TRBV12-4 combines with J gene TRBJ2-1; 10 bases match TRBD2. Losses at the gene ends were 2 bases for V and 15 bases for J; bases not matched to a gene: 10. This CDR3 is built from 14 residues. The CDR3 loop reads CASSLRSGGEIGFF. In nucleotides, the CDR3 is TGTGCCAGCAGTTTAAGAAGCGGGGGGGAGATCGGGTTCTTC.

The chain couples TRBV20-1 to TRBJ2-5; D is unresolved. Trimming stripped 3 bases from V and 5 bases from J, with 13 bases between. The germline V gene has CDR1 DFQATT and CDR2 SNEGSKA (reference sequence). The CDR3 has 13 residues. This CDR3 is CSASGRVRETQYF. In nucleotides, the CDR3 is TGCAGTGCTAGCGGACGGGTTCGGGAGACCCAGTACTTC.

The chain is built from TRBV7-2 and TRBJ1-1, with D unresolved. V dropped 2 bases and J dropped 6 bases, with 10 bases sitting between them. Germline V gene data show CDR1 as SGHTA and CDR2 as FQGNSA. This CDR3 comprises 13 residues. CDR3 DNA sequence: TGTGCCAGCAGCTTATGGCTGGGGTCTGAAGCTTTCTTT. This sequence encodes CASSLWLGSEAFF.

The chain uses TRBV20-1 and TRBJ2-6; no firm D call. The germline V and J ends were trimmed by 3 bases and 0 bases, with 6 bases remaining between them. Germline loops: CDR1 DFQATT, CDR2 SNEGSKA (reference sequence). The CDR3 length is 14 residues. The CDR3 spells CSARGYSGANVLTF. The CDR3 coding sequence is TGCAGTGCTAGGGGCTACTCTGGGGCCAACGTCCTGACTTTC.

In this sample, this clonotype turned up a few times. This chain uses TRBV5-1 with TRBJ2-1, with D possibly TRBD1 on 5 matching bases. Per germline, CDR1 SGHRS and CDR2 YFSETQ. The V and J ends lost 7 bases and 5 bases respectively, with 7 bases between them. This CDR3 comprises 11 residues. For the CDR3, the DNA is TGCGCCAGCGGGGCTAACAATGAGCAGTTCTTC. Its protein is CASGANNEQFF.